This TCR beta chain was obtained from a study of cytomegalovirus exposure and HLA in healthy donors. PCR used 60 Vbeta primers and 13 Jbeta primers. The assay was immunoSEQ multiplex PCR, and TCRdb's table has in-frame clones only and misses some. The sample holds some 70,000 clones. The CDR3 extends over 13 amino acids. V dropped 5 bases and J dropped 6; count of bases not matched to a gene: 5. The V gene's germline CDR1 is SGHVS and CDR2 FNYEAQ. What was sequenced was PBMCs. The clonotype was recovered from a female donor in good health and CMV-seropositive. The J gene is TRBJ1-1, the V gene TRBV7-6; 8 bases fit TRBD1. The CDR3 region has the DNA TGTGCCAGCAGCGGGCGGACAGGGTCTGAAGCTTTCTTT. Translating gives CASSGRTGSEAFF.